This TCR beta chain originates from a study of T-cell reconstitution after alpha-beta-depleted transplantation in children. As it was prepared, the TCRbeta library received unique molecular identifiers. TCRdb independently ran MiXCR on the PCR reads; one entry per CDR3 protein. The sample carries 360,000 or so distinct CDR3 sequences, just over 20% recorded once. Trimming removed 6 bases from V and 5 bases from J, with 11 bases in between. The germline V gene encodes CDR1 DFQATT and CDR2 SNEGSKA (reference sequence). The CDR3 is 11 amino acids. This sequence originates from a human donor who donated a stem cell graft to a child with acute myeloid leukemia. V usage is TRBV20-1 and J usage is TRBJ2-7, with a possible D match to TRBD2 (5 bases). Sequencing used PBMCs from the stem cell graft donor, obtained from the stem cell graft. CDR3: CSAAPGNEQYF. The CDR3 nucleotides are TGCAGTGCCGCCCCGGGGAACGAGCAGTACTTC.